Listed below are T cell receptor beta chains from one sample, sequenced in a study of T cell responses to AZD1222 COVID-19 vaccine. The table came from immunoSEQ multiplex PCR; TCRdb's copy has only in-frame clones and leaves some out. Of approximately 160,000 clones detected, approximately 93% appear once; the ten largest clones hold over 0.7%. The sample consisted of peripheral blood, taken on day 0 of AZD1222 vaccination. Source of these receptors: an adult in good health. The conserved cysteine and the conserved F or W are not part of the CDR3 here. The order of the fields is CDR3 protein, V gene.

CDR3: SVLPLSSAADTQY
V: TRBV29-1

CDR3: ASSFYSNQPQH
V: TRBV27

CDR3: ASSLIQGGLGNTIY
V: TRBV19

CDR3: ASSSSGGTEAF
V: TRBV6-5

CDR3: ASSQASGTLTGELF
V: TRBV14

CDR3: SGRDPDREAF
V: TRBV29-1

CDR3: ASSPGHPAGYT
V: TRBV6-5

CDR3: ASSQAGGRETQY
V: TRBV3-1/TRBV3-2

CDR3: ASGTDLYGYT
V: TRBV10-2

CDR3: ASSSGLAGPSTDTQY
V: TRBV7-9

CDR3: ASSLDGGAHEQY
V: TRBV5-4

CDR3: ASSFRGTGGLDTQY
V: TRBV7-9

CDR3: AISDLEEGSVTGELF
V: TRBV10-3

CDR3: SGKTGGNEKLF
V: TRBV29-1

CDR3: ASSPGTGAGRGETQY
V: TRBV10-3

CDR3: ASSSAPDPGYT
V: TRBV18

CDR3: ASSRGYGANVLT
V: TRBV9

CDR3: ASSSEATGYT
V: TRBV7-9

CDR3: ASSGTGTPYEQY
V: TRBV3-1/TRBV3-2

CDR3: ASSAGDRKNSPLH
V: TRBV9

CDR3: ASSIIASNIQY
V: TRBV2

CDR3: ASSLRASNTEAF
V: TRBV7-3

CDR3: ASSLSTGWGNEQY
V: TRBV28

CDR3: ASSQPLAEHYNEQF
V: TRBV4-2

CDR3: ASSITGLNTEAF
V: TRBV4-1

CDR3: ASSPEGDNYNSPLH
V: TRBV5-1

CDR3: AWTGSRANTGELF
V: TRBV30

CDR3: ASSVGASSGNTIY
V: TRBV2